This paragraph covers one T cell receptor (beta chain) sequence. As yet, its antigen is unknown. Time point indicated: cycle 4 day 1 (C4D1), after more than 5 weeks of nivolumab. Every one of the patients relapsed after autologous stem cell transplantation (brentuximab vedotin exposure was variable). From thawed PBMCs, magnetic negative selection was used to isolate the CD8+ T cells. Sequencing was performed with immunoSEQ multiplex PCR; in TCRdb, only in-frame clones are kept and a portion is missing. This sample has 8,000 to 8,500 clones; roughly 85% occur once, and the top ten carry roughly 26%. This entry is derived from a study of PD-1 blockade in classical Hodgkin lymphoma. Points from the study as a whole: Excluded were patients who started nivolumab under 1 year after ASCT, a group that had lower diversity.

The CDR3 is made up of 13 amino acids. Germline V gene lookup returns CDR1 WNHNN and CDR2 SYGVQD (reference sequence). The V end was cut by 5 bases, the J end by 7 bases, with 11 bases between. Sequenced here: CD8+ T cells from blood, sampled before the fourth cycle of nivolumab. This clonotype originated in a human donor with classical Hodgkin lymphoma. The rearrangement joins TRBV10-1 to TRBJ2-2; D remains ambiguous. For the CDR3, the DNA is TGCGCCAGCAGTTACCTAGAGGTCGGGGAGCTGTTTTTT. Translating gives CASSYLEVGELFF.